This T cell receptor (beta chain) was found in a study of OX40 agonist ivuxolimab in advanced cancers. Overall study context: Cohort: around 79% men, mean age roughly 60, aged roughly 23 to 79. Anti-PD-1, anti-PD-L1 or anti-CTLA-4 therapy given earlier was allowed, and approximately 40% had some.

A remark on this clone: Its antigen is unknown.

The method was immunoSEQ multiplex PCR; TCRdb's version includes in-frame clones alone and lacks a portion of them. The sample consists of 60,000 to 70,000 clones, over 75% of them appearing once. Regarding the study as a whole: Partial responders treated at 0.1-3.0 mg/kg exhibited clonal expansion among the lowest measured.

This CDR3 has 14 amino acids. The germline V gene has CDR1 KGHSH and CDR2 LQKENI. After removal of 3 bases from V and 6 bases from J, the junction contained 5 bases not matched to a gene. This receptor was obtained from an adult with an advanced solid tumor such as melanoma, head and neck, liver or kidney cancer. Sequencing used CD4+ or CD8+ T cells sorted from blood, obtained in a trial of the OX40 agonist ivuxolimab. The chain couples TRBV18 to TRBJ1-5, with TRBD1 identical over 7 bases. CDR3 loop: CASSPTGAGQPQHF. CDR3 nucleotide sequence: TGTGCCAGCTCACCTACAGGGGCCGGTCAGCCCCAGCATTTT.